This entry is about one T cell receptor beta chain. As yet, its antigen is unknown. The data belong to a study of CD8 T cells in ankylosing spondylitis. Study conclusions and caveats: A motif of seven or eight highly homologous TCR beta variants was seen as apparently characteristic of ankylosing spondylitis blood. Disease-associated clones were reportedly significantly overrepresented in matched ankylosing spondylitis synovial fluid. The disease-linked clones had a CD8+ phenotype and low blood frequencies.

Germline CDR1 MNHNS, CDR2 SASEGT. The length of the CDR3 is 17 residues. The junction had 13 bases not matched to a gene; V was cut back by 4 bases and J by 5 bases. Quantitative 5'-RACE with molecular barcodes generated TCR beta libraries. In TCRdb, the 5' RACE reads were re-called with MiXCR into one record per CDR3 protein. The repertoire holds 650,000 to 800,000 distinct CDR3 sequences, with around 19% as singletons. V gene TRBV6-1 combines with J gene TRBJ2-3; 9 positions agree with TRBD2. The receptor comes from a male donor with ankylosing spondylitis. The material sequenced was blood, either unsorted or a sorted T cell fraction (not recorded which). CDR3 sequence: CASSVILLAGLGDTQYF. The DNA of the CDR3 is TGTGCCAGCAGTGTTATTTTGCTAGCGGGATTAGGAGATACGCAGTATTTT.